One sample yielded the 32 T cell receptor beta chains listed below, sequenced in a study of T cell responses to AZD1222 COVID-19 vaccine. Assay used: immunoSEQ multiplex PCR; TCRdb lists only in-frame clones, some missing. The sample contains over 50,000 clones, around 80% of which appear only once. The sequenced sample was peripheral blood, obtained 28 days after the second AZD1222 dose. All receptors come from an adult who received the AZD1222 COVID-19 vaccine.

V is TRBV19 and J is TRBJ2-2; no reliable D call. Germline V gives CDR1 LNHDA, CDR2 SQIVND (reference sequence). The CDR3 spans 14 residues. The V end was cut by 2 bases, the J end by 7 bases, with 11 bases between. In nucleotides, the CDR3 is TGTGCCAGTAGTATAAGGGATAGTGGCGGGGAGCTGTTTTTT. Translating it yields CASSIRDSGGELFF.

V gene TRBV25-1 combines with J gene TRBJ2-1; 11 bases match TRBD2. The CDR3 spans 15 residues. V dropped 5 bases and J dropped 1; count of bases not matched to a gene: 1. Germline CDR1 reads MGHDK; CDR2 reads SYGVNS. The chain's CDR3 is CASSTSGSSYNEQFF. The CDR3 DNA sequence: TGTGCCAGCAGTACTAGCGGGAGTTCCTACAATGAGCAGTTCTTC.

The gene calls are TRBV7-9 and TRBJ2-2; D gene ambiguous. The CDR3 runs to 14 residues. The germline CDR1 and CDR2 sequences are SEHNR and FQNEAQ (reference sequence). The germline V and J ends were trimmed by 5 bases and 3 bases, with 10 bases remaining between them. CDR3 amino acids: CASSHSVDTGELFF. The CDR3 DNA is TGTGCCAGCAGCCACTCAGTGGACACCGGGGAGCTGTTTTTT.

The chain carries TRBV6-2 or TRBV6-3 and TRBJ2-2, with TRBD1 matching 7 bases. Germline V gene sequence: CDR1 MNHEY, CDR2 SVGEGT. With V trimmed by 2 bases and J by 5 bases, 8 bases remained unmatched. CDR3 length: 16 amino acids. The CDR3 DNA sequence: TGTGCCAGCAGTTACCCGACAGGGTTTTTGACCGGGGAGCTGTTTTTT. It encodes CASSYPTGFLTGELFF.

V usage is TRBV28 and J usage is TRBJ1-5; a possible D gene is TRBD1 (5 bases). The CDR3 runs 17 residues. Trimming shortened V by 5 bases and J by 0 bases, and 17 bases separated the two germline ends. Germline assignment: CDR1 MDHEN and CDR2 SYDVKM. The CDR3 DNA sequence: TGTGCCAGCAGTCCCTCGACGGGGCGATATAGCAATCAGCCCCAGCATTTT. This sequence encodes CASSPSTGRYSNQPQHF.

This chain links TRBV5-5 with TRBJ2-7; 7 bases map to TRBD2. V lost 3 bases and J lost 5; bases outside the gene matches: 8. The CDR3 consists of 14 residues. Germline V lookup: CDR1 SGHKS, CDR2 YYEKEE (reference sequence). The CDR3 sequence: CASSYLAVRDEQYF. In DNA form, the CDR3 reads TGTGCCAGCAGCTACCTAGCGGTTCGGGACGAGCAGTACTTC.

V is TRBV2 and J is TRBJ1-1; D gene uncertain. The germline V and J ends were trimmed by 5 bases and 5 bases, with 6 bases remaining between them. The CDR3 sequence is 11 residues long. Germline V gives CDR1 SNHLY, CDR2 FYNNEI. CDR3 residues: CASSRLTEAFF. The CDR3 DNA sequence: TGTGCCAGCAGTAGGCTGACTGAAGCTTTCTTT. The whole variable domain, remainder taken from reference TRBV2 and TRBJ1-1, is EPEVTQTPSHQVTQMGQEVILRCVPISNHLYFYWYRQILGQKVEFLVSFYNNEISEKSEIFDDQFSVERPDGSNFTLKIRSTKLEDSAMYFCASSRLTEAFFGQGTRLTVV.

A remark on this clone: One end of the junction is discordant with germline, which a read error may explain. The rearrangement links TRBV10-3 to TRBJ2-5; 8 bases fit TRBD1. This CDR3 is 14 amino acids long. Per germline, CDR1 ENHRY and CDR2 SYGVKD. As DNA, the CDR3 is TGTGCCATCAGACCCGGACAGGGAGCAGAGACCCAGCACTTC. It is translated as CAIRPGQGAETQHF.

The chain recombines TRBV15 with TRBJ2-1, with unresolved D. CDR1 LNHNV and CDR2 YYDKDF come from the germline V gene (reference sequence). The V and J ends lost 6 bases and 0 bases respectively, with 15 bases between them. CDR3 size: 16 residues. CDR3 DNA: TGTGCCACCAGGGAGATCGACCGACCCTCCTACAATGAGCAGTTCTTC. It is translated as CATREIDRPSYNEQFF.

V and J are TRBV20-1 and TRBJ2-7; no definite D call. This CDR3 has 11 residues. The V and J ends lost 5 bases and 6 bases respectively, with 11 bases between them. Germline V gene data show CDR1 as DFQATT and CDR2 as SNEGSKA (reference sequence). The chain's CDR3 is CSARFGPEQYF. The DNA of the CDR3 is TGCAGTGCTCGGTTCGGCCCCGAGCAGTACTTC.

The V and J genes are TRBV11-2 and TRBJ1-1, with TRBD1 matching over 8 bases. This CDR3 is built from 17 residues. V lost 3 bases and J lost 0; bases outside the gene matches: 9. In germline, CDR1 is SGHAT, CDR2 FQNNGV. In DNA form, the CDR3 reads TGTGCCAGCAGCTTGGGGACAGGACCGGTATTGAACACTGAAGCTTTCTTT. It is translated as CASSLGTGPVLNTEAFF.

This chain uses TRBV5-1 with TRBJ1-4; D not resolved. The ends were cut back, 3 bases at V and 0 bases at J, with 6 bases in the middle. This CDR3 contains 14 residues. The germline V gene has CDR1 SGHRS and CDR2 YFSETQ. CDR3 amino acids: CASSSKTTNEKLFF. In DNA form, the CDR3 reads TGCGCCAGCAGCTCAAAAACAACTAATGAAAAACTGTTTTTT.

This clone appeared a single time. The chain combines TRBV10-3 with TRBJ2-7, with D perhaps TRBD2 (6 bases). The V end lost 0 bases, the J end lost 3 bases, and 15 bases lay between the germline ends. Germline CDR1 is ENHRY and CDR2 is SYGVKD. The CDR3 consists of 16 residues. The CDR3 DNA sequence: TGTGCCATCAGTGAGTCGACGGGGGTGAGGAGCTACGAGCAGTACTTC. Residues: CAISESTGVRSYEQYF.

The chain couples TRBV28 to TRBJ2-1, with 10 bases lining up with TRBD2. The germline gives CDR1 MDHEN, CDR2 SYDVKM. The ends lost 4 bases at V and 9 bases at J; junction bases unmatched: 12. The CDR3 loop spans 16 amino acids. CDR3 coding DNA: TGTGCCAGCAGTTCGATAGGAGAGCGGGAGGGAGTTGAGCAGTTCTTC. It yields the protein CASSSIGEREGVEQFF.

CDR3: CASTALAGEGNEQFF. The CDR3 coding sequence is TGTGCCAGCACAGCACTAGCGGGAGAAGGCAATGAGCAGTTCTTC. V is TRBV27 and J is TRBJ2-1; 11 bases align to TRBD2. Looked up from germline, CDR1 is MNHEY and CDR2 is SMNVEV (reference sequence). Trimming at V came to 7 bases and at J to 6 bases, leaving 8 bases not matched to a gene. The CDR3 consists of 15 residues.

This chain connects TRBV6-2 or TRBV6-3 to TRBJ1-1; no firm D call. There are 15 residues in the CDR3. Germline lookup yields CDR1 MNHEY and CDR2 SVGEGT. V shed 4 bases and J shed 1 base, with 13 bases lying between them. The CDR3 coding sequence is TGTGCCAGCAGTTCCCTCCTCTTCGGGAACACTGAAGCTTTCTTT. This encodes CASSSLLFGNTEAFF.

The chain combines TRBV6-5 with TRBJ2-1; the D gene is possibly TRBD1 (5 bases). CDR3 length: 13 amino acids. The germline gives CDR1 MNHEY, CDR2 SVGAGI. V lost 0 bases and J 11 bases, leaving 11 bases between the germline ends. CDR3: CASSYSDSPKQFF. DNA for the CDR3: TGTGCCAGCAGTTACTCCGACAGCCCTAAGCAGTTCTTC.

CDR3 residues: CASSFRVDQPQHF. The CDR3 DNA reads TGTGCCAGCAGTTTTAGGGTGGATCAGCCCCAGCATTTT. The V and J genes are TRBV27 and TRBJ1-5; D gene unclear. This CDR3 is built from 13 residues. V lost 3 bases and J 5 bases, leaving 8 bases between the germline ends. CDR1 MNHEY and CDR2 SMNVEV come from the germline V gene (reference sequence).

DNA of the CDR3: TGCGCCAGCAGCTTCCCAGGGGAGTGGGACGAGCAGTACTTC. Translating it yields CASSFPGEWDEQYF. The chain employs TRBV5-1 and TRBJ2-7; a possible D gene is TRBD1 (6 bases). Germline values: CDR1 SGHRS, CDR2 YFSETQ. V was trimmed by 2 bases and J by 5 bases, leaving 14 bases between them. The CDR3 extends over 14 amino acids.

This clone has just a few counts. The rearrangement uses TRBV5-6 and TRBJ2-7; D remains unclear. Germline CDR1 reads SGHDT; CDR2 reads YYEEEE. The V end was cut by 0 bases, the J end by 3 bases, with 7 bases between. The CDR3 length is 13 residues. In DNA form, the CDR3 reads TGTGCCAGCAGCTTGGGACTTCTCTACGAGCAGTACTTC. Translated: CASSLGLLYEQYF.

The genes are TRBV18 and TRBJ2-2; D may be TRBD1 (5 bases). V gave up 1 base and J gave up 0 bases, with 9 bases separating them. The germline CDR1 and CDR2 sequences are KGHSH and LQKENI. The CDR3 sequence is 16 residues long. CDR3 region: CASSPRQGSNTGELFF. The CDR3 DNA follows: TGTGCCAGCTCACCACGCCAGGGCTCGAACACCGGGGAGCTGTTTTTT. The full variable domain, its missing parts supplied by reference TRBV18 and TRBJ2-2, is NAGVMQNPRHLVRRRGQEARLRCSPMKGHSHVYWYRQLPEEGLKFMVYLQKENIIDESGMPKERFSAEFPKEGPSILRIQQVVRGDSAAYFCASSPRQGSNTGELFFGEGSRLTVL.

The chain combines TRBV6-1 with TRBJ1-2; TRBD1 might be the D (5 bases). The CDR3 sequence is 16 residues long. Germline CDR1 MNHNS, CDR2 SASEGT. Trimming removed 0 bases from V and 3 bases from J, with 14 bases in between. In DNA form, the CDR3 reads TGTGCCAGCAGTGAAGCGCAACGGGGCCGAGACTATGGCTACACCTTC. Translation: CASSEAQRGRDYGYTF.

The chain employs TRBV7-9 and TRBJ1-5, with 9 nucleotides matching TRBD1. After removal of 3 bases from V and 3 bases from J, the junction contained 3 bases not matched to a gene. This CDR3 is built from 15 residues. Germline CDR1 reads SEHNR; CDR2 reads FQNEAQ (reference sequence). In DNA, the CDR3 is TGTGCCAGCAGCTTGGGACAGGGAGACAATCAGCCCCAGCATTTT. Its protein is CASSLGQGDNQPQHF. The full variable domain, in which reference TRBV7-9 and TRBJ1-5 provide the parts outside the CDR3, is DTGVSQNPRHKITKRGQNVTFRCDPISEHNRLYWYRQTLGQGPEFLTYFQNEAQLEKSRLLSDRFSAERPKGSFSTLEIQRTEQGDSAMYLCASSLGQGDNQPQHFGDGTRLSIL.

Here the CDR3 DNA reads TGTGCCAGCAGTGAGTTGTCCGGGACCCTTGGCGGTGAGCAGTTCTTC. It yields the protein CASSELSGTLGGEQFF. The chain links TRBV2 to TRBJ2-1; perhaps D is TRBD1 or TRBD2 (5 bases each). The V end lost 3 bases, the J end lost 9 bases, and 21 bases lay between the germline ends. Germline V gene lookup returns CDR1 SNHLY and CDR2 FYNNEI. The CDR3 sequence is 16 residues long.

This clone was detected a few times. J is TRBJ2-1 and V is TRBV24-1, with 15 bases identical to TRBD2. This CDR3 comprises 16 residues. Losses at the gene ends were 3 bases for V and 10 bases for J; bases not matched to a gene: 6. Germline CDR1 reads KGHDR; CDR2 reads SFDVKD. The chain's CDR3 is CATSDRTSGRGGEQFF. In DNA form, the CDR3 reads TGTGCCACCAGTGATCGGACTAGCGGGAGGGGCGGAGAGCAGTTCTTC.

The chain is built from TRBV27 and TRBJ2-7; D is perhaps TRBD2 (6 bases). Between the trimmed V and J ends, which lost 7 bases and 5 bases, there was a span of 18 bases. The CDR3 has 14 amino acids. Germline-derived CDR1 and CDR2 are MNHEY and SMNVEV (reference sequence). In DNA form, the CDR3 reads TGTGCCAGCACGCGGGGCGGTCAGCCCCACGAGCAGTACTTC. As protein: CASTRGGQPHEQYF.

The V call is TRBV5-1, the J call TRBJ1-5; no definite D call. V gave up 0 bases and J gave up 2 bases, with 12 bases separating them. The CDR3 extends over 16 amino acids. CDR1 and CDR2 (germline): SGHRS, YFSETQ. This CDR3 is CASSLAGPQGNQPQHF. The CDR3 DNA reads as TGCGCCAGCAGCTTGGCCGGACCCCAGGGCAATCAGCCCCAGCATTTT.

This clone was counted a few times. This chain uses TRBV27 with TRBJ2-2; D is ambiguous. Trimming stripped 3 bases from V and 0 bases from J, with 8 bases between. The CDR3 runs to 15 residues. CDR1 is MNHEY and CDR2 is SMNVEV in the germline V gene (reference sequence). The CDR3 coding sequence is TGTGCCAGCAGTTTGTTAGGGTCGAACACCGGGGAGCTGTTTTTT. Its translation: CASSLLGSNTGELFF.

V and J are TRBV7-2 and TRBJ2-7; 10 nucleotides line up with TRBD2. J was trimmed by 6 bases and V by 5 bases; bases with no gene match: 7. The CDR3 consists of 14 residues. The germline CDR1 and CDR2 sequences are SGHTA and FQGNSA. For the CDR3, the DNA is TGTGCCAGCAGCCGCAGCGGGAGGGTTGGCGAGCAGTACTTC. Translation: CASSRSGRVGEQYF.

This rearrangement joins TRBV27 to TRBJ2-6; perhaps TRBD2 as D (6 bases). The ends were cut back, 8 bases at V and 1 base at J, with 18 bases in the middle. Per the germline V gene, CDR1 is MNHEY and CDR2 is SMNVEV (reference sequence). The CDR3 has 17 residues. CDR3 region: CASRPGEAHSGANVLTF. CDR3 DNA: TGTGCCAGCCGACCGGGGGAGGCCCATTCTGGGGCCAACGTCCTGACTTTC.

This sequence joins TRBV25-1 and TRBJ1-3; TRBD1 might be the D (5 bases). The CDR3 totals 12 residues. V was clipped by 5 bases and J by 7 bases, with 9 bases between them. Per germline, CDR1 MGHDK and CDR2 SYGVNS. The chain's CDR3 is CASSSKGNTIYF. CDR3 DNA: TGTGCCAGCAGTTCAAAGGGGAACACCATATATTTT.

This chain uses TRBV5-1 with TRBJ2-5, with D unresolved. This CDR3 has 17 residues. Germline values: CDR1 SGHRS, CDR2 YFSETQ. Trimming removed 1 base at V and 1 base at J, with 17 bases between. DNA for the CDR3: TGCGCCAGCAGCTTGTCCCGATTCACAGATTCCCAAGAGACCCAGTACTTC. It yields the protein CASSLSRFTDSQETQYF.